One and the same sample provided the 27 T cell receptor beta chains below, sequenced in a study of T cells in Graves' hyperthyroidism and ophthalmopathy. RNA transcripts provided the source from which TCR beta CDR3 regions were amplified. An initial round of RT-PCR targeting the TCR CDR3 relied on the HTBI primer set. MiXCR was run by TCRdb on the multiplex PCR reads, yielding one entry per CDR3 protein. The sample lists a few hundred thousand distinct CDR3 sequences, about 45% occurring once. Sequencing was carried out using peripheral blood or thyroid tissue (not recorded which). The receptor source for this set is a young woman with Graves' hyperthyroidism.

This clonotype occurred a few times. V gene TRBV19 combines with J gene TRBJ1-2, with D perhaps TRBD1 (6 bases). The CDR3 length is 13 residues. Germline CDR1 is LNHDA and CDR2 is SQIVND (reference sequence). Trimming shortened V by 3 bases and J by 6 bases, and 11 bases separated the two germline ends. As DNA, the CDR3 is TGTGCCAGTAGTATTTCGGACAGTAATGGCTACACCTTC. It yields the protein CASSISDSNGYTF. The variable domain in full, completed from reference TRBV19 and TRBJ1-2, reads DGGITQSPKYLFRKEGQNVTLSCEQNLNHDAMYWYRQDPGQGLRLIYYSQIVNDFQKGDIAEGYSVSREKKESFPLTVTSAQKNPTAFYLCASSISDSNGYTFGSGTRLTVV.

This clonotype occurred a few times. Here the CDR3 reads CASGQSGKAFF. The CDR3 DNA is TGTGCCAGCGGACAATCAGGGAAAGCTTTCTTT. The rearrangement uses TRBV7-2 and TRBJ1-1, with D possibly TRBD1 on 5 matching bases. Germline V gene data show CDR1 as SGHTA and CDR2 as FQGNSA. V was shortened by 8 bases and J by 9 bases, with 13 bases between the two germline ends. The CDR3 sequence is 11 residues long.

This chain connects TRBV4-1 to TRBJ1-6; D is unresolved. Trimming pared 0 bases from V and 7 bases from J, leaving 13 bases between. The CDR3 runs 16 residues. Germline V gene sequence: CDR1 MGHRA, CDR2 YSYEKL. CDR3 residues: CASSQDLTYVNSPLHF. The CDR3 DNA follows: TGCGCCAGCAGCCAAGATCTAACCTACGTCAATTCACCCCTCCACTTT.

V gene TRBV10-3 combines with J gene TRBJ2-7, with a tentative D call TRBD2 (6 bases). V was pared by 3 bases and J by 11 bases, with 11 bases between. This CDR3 has 11 residues. Germline V gene lookup returns CDR1 ENHRY and CDR2 SYGVKD. CDR3 nucleotides: TGTGCCATCAGTGAAGACGGGAGTGAGTACTTC. Translation: CAISEDGSEYF.

V gene TRBV29-1 combines with J gene TRBJ1-5; 7 bases match TRBD1. Trimming removed 7 bases from V and 6 bases from J; junction bases left unmatched: 3. This CDR3 comprises 11 residues. Germline lookup yields CDR1 SQVTM and CDR2 ANQGSEA. The CDR3 DNA is TGCAGCGCTAGACAGGGTCAGCCCCAGCATTTT. This codes for CSARQGQPQHF.

V is TRBV25-1 and J is TRBJ1-2, with D possibly matching TRBD1 (5 bases). The ends were cut back, 8 bases at V and 5 bases at J, with 18 bases in the middle. In germline, CDR1 is MGHDK, CDR2 SYGVNS. There are 14 residues in the CDR3. The CDR3 loop is CASHGGELYYGYTF. The CDR3, as DNA: TGTGCCAGCCATGGGGGTGAATTGTATTATGGCTACACCTTC.

In this sample, this clonotype turned up a few times. The chain carries TRBV29-1 and TRBJ1-4; perhaps TRBD1 as D (5 bases). V was cut by 6 bases and J by 8 bases, with 16 bases left in between. The CDR3 is 13 amino acids. CDR1 and CDR2 from the germline V gene are SQVTM and ANQGSEA. The CDR3 is CSVGGEVGEKLFF. CDR3 nucleotide sequence: TGCAGCGTGGGGGGGGAGGTGGGGGAAAAACTGTTTTTT. Combining the CDR3 with reference TRBV29-1 and TRBJ1-4 gives the whole variable domain SAVISQKPSRDICQRGTSLTIQCQVDSQVTMMFWYRQQPGQSLTLIATANQGSEATYESGFVIDKFPISRPNLTFSTLTVSNMSPEDSSIYLCSVGGEVGEKLFFGSGTQLSVL.

This clonotype came up a few times. The gene calls are TRBV9 and TRBJ2-5; 7 bases are shared with TRBD2. The V gene end was trimmed by 5 bases and the J gene end by 4 bases; junction bases not matched to a gene: 8. The CDR3 is made up of 14 amino acids. Germline CDR1 and CDR2: SGDLS and YYNGEE. CDR3 protein: CASSLSGGRETQYF. In DNA form, the CDR3 reads TGTGCCAGCAGTTTATCCGGCGGGAGAGAGACCCAGTACTTC.

This clonotype was observed at least ten times. The rearrangement uses TRBV7-9 and TRBJ1-4, with 8 bases aligning to TRBD1. The CDR3 extends over 16 amino acids. Losses at the gene ends were 3 bases for V and 2 bases for J; bases not matched to a gene: 5. Germline V lookup: CDR1 SEHNR, CDR2 FQNEAQ (reference sequence). CDR3 coding DNA: TGTGCCAGCAGCTTCCAGGGGGCGGCGACTAATGAAAAACTGTTTTTT. As protein: CASSFQGAATNEKLFF.

The genes are TRBV28 and TRBJ1-3; TRBD1 matches 8 bases. V lost 7 bases, J lost 3 bases, and 5 bases stayed unmatched. CDR1 is MDHEN, CDR2 SYDVKM, per germline. The length of the CDR3 is 14 residues. This chain's CDR3 is CASTPTGDGNTIYF. In nucleotides, the CDR3 is TGTGCCAGCACCCCGACAGGGGATGGAAACACCATATATTTT.

The genes are TRBV7-9 and TRBJ2-7; D unclear. The V end was cut by 7 bases, the J end by 4 bases, with 17 bases between. CDR1 is SEHNR, CDR2 FQNEAQ, per germline (reference sequence). This CDR3 is built from 14 residues. The CDR3 nucleotides are TGTGCCAGCACCCCGCCCAGACAAATATACGAGCAGTACTTC. It translates to CASTPPRQIYEQYF.

This clonotype was counted between two and nine times. The chain couples TRBV25-1 to TRBJ1-1; D not certain. V shed 7 bases and J shed 2 bases, with 11 bases lying between them. Looked up from germline, CDR1 is MGHDK and CDR2 is SYGVNS. This CDR3 comprises 13 residues. For the CDR3, the DNA is TGTGCCAGCATTGAGGCAGGAAACACTGAAGCTTTCTTT. This translates into CASIEAGNTEAFF.

In the case of this clonotype: A read error may be the cause here, since a much bigger clone is one base away. The V call is TRBV19, the J call TRBJ1-1; no reliable D call. Trimming stripped 3 bases from V and 3 bases from J, with 11 bases between. The CDR3 totals 14 residues. The germline V gene encodes CDR1 LNHDA and CDR2 SQIVND (reference sequence). The CDR3 coding sequence is TGTGCCAGTAGTATGGGCAGCGTGTACACTGAAGCTTTCTTT. Translation gives CASSMGSVYTEAFF. Using reference TRBV19 and TRBJ1-1 for the parts outside the CDR3, the full variable domain is DGGITQSPKYLFRKEGQNVTLSCEQNLNHDAMYWYRQDPGQGLRLIYYSQIVNDFQKGDIAEGYSVSREKKESFPLTVTSAQKNPTAFYLCASSMGSVYTEAFFGQGTRLTVV.

J is TRBJ2-7 and V is TRBV7-2, with a tentative D call TRBD1 (5 bases). Per the germline V gene, CDR1 is SGHTA and CDR2 is FQGNSA. The CDR3 is made up of 15 amino acids. The germline V and J ends were trimmed by 5 bases and 4 bases, with 18 bases remaining between them. CDR3 nucleotide sequence: TGTGCCAGCAGCCTCTCAGTTCAGGGTAGTTACGAGCAGTACTTC. Protein sequence: CASSLSVQGSYEQYF.

This clonotype was detected only a few times. This rearrangement joins TRBV12-3 or TRBV12-4 to TRBJ2-7; D possibly corresponds to TRBD1 (6 bases). This CDR3 contains 14 residues. The germline V and J ends were trimmed by 6 bases and 0 bases, with 12 bases remaining between them. The CDR3 loop reads CASRGRGSSYEQYF. Written as DNA, the CDR3 is TGTGCCAGCAGGGGAAGGGGGAGCTCCTACGAGCAGTACTTC.

About this clonotype: A much larger clone sits a single nucleotide away, making a read error possible. This CDR3 reads CAISEREKLFF. Written as DNA, the CDR3 is TGTGCCATCAGTGAACGGGAAAAACTGTTTTTT. The gene calls are TRBV10-3 and TRBJ1-4; D is ambiguous. Between the trimmed V and J ends, which lost 3 bases and 8 bases, there was a span of 4 bases. Germline V gene data show CDR1 as ENHRY and CDR2 as SYGVKD. The CDR3 consists of 11 residues.

This clonotype occurred a few times. The chain carries TRBV20-1 and TRBJ1-1; no clear D. Per germline, CDR1 DFQATT and CDR2 SNEGSKA (reference sequence). V lost 3 bases to trimming and J lost 14 bases, with 16 bases between them. CDR3 size: 11 residues. The CDR3 nucleotides read TGCAGTGCTAGCGGAGGTATCCTGGCCTTCTTT. Amino acid sequence: CSASGGILAFF.

This clonotype was seen ten or more times. V gene TRBV7-9 combines with J gene TRBJ2-7, with D possibly being TRBD1 (6 bases). CDR1 is SEHNR and CDR2 is FQNEAQ in the germline V gene (reference sequence). The CDR3 is 13 amino acids. Trimming took 7 bases from V and 6 from J, leaving 16 bases between them. For the CDR3, the DNA is TGTGCCAGCACCCAAACAGGGTTTGGCGAGCAGTACTTC. Translating gives CASTQTGFGEQYF.

The sample holds many counts of this clonotype. The chain links TRBV7-9 to TRBJ2-7; D is uncertain. Trimming cost V 3 bases and J 5 bases, with 5 bases left between them. The CDR3 runs to 11 residues. Per the germline V gene, CDR1 is SEHNR and CDR2 is FQNEAQ (reference sequence). CDR3 DNA: TGTGCCAGCAGCTTGGTGGACGAGCAGTACTTC. Translating gives CASSLVDEQYF.

This clonotype appeared once. The rearrangement links TRBV10-3 to TRBJ1-5; 10 bases line up with TRBD1. V shed 5 bases, J shed 3 bases, and the junction held 4 bases outside the gene matches. CDR3 size: 15 residues. Looked up from germline, CDR1 is ENHRY and CDR2 is SYGVKD. CDR3 DNA sequence: TGTGCCATCAGTCCGACAGGGGGCATCAATCAGCCCCAGCATTTT. Its protein product is CAISPTGGINQPQHF.

This clonotype was recorded at least ten times. The chain has TRBV7-9 and TRBJ1-2; 7 positions match TRBD1. The junction had 4 bases not matched to a gene; V was cut back by 3 bases and J by 6 bases. CDR1 SEHNR and CDR2 FQNEAQ come from the germline V gene (reference sequence). The CDR3 has 13 residues. In DNA form, the CDR3 reads TGTGCCAGCAGCTTCGAGGGGGCGGATGGCTACACCTTC. Its translation is CASSFEGADGYTF.

A word on this clonotype: This may be a read error: a much more frequent sequence differs by one nucleotide. The rearrangement uses TRBV15 and TRBJ1-2, with D possibly being TRBD1 (5 bases). The V end was cut by 3 bases, the J end by 12 bases, with 23 bases between. This CDR3 is 15 amino acids long. The germline gives CDR1 LNHNV, CDR2 YYDKDF (reference sequence). The CDR3 DNA is TGTGCCACCAGCAGGGGGCTGGGGCTCGGGTGGGGCCACACCTTC. Its protein product is CATSRGLGLGWGHTF. The full variable domain, its missing parts supplied by reference TRBV15 and TRBJ1-2, is DAMVIQNPRYQVTQFGKPVTLSCSQTLNHNVMYWYQQKSSQAPKLLFHYYDKDFNNEADTPDNFQSRRPNTSFCFLDIRSPGLGDTAMYLCATSRGLGLGWGHTFGSGTRLTVV.

V and J are TRBV7-9 and TRBJ2-7, with 8 nucleotides matching TRBD2. The length of the CDR3 is 15 residues. V shed 3 bases and J 7 bases; nucleotides not matched to a gene: 11. The germline gives CDR1 SEHNR, CDR2 FQNEAQ (reference sequence). CDR3 sequence: CASSFRSGGPSEQYF. DNA for the CDR3: TGTGCCAGCAGCTTTAGGTCGGGAGGGCCTAGTGAGCAGTACTTC.

This clonotype showed up many times. The J gene is TRBJ1-4, the V gene TRBV2; perhaps TRBD1 as D (5 bases). Trimming shortened V by 6 bases and J by 0 bases, and 8 bases separated the two germline ends. The germline gives CDR1 SNHLY, CDR2 FYNNEI. The CDR3 sequence is 14 residues long. The CDR3 DNA reads as TGTGCCAGCAGGGTGACAGCAACTAATGAAAAACTGTTTTTT. Protein: CASRVTATNEKLFF.

The J gene is TRBJ1-5, the V gene TRBV10-3, with D tentatively TRBD1 (5 bases). The germline CDR1 and CDR2 sequences are ENHRY and SYGVKD. V lost 10 bases and J lost 6, with 19 bases in between. This CDR3 region has 14 residues. CDR3 loop: CASRPTLGGQPQHF. The CDR3 coding sequence is TGTGCCAGCAGGCCTACTCTCGGGGGTCAGCCCCAGCATTTT.

This clonotype has only a few counts. V is TRBV7-8 and J is TRBJ2-7; D perhaps matches TRBD1 (5 bases). Per the germline V gene, CDR1 is SGHVS and CDR2 is FQNEAQ. The CDR3 consists of 15 residues. V lost 5 bases and J 4 bases, leaving 18 bases between the germline ends. This CDR3 is CASSPNLDTEYEQYF. The CDR3 nucleotides are TGTGCCAGCAGCCCCAACCTGGACACGGAGTACGAGCAGTACTTC.

This clonotype was seen more than once but under ten times. This chain links TRBV2 with TRBJ1-2, with 8 bases lining up with TRBD1. CDR3 length: 14 residues. The V and J ends lost 7 bases and 2 bases, in that order; junction bases with no gene match: 6. Germline V gives CDR1 SNHLY, CDR2 FYNNEI. Written as DNA, the CDR3 is TGTGCCAGCAACCGGGACAGGAGCAACTATGGCTACACCTTC. This sequence encodes CASNRDRSNYGYTF.